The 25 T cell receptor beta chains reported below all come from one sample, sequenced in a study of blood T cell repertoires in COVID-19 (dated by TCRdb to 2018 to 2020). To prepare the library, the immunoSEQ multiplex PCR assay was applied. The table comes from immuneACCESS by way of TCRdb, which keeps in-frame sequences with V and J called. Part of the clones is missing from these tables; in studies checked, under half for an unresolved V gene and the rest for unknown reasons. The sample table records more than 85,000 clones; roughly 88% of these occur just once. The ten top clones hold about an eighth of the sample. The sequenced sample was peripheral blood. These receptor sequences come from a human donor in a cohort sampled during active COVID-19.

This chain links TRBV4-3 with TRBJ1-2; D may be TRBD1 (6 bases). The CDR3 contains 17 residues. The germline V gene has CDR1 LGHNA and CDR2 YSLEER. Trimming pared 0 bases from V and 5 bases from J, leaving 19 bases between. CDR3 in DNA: TGCGCCAGCAGCCAAGATCTTTCCGGGACATGGGGTTATGGCTACACCTTC. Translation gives CASSQDLSGTWGYGYTF.

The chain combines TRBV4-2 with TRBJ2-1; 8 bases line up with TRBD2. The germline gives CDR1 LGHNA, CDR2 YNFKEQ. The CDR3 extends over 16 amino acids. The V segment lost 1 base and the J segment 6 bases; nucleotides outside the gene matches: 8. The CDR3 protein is CASSQVGNSGTNEQFF. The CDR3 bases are TGTGCCAGCAGCCAAGTCGGGAATAGCGGGACCAATGAGCAGTTCTTC.

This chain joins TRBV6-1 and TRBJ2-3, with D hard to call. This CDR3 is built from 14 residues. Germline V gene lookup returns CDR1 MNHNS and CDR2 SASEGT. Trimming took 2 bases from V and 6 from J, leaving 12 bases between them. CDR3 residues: CASSERPTDDTQYF. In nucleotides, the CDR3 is TGTGCCAGCAGTGAACGTCCCACAGATGATACGCAGTATTTT.

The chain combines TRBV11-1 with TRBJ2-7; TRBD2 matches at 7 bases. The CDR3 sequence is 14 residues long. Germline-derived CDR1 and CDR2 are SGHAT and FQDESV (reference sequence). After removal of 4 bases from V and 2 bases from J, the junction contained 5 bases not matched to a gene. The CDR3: CASSSSGIPYEQYF. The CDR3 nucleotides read TGTGCCAGCAGCTCCAGCGGGATTCCCTACGAGCAGTACTTC.

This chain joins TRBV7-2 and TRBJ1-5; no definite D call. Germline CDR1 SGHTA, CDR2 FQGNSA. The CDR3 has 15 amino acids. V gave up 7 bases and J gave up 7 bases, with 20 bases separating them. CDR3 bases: TGTGCCAGCAAGACGGTGGACGGAACGGGACAGCCCCAGCATTTT. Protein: CASKTVDGTGQPQHF.

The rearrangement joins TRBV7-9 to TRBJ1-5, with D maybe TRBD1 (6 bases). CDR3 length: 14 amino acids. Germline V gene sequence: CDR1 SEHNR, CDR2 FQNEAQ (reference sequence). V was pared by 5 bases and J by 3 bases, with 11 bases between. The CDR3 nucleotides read TGTGCCAGCAGCGAGACAGGTCCCAATCAGCCCCAGCATTTT. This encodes CASSETGPNQPQHF.

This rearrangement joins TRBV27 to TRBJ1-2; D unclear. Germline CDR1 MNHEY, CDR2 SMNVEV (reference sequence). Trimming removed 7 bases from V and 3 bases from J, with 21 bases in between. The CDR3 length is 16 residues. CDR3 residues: CASTKVRNRSYYGYTF. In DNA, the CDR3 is TGTGCCAGCACGAAAGTGCGGAACCGTTCCTACTATGGCTACACCTTC.

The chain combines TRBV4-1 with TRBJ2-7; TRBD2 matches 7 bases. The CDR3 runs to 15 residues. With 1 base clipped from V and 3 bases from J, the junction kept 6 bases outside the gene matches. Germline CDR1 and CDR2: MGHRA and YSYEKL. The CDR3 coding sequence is TGCGCCAGCAGCCAAGCGGGGGGAGTTTACTACGAGCAGTACTTC. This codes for CASSQAGGVYYEQYF.

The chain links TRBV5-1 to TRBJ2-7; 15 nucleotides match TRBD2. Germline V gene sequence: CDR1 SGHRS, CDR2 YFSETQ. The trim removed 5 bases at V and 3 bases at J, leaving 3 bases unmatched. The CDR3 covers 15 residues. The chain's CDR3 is CASREGLAGGYEQYF. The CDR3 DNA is TGCGCCAGCAGAGAGGGACTAGCGGGAGGCTACGAGCAGTACTTC.

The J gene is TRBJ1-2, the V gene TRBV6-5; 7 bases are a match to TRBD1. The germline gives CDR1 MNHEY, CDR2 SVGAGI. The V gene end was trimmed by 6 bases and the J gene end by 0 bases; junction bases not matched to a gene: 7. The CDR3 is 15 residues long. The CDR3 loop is CASSTWTGANYGYTF. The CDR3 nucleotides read TGTGCCAGCAGCACTTGGACAGGAGCTAACTATGGCTACACCTTC.

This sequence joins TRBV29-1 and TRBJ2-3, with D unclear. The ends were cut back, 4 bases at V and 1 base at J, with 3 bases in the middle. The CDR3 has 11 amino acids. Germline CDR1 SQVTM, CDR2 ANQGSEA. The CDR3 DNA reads TGCAGCGTTGGGCGCACAGATACGCAGTATTTT. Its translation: CSVGRTDTQYF.

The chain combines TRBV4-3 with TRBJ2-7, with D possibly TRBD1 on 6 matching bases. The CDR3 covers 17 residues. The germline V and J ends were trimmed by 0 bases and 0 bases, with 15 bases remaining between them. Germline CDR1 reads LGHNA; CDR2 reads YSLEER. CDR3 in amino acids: CASSQEISRGNSYEQYF. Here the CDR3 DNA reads TGCGCCAGCAGCCAAGAAATCTCCAGGGGAAACTCCTACGAGCAGTACTTC.

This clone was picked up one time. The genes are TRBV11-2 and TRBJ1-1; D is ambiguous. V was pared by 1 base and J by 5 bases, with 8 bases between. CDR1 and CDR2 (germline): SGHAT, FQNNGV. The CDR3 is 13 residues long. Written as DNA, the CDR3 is TGTGCCAGCAGCTTAGCAGGCGTTACTGAAGCTTTCTTT. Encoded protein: CASSLAGVTEAFF.

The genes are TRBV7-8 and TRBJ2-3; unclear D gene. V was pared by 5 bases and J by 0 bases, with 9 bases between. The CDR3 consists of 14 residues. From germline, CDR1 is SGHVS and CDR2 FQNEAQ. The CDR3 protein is CASSPTESTDTQYF. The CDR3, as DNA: TGTGCCAGCAGCCCTACCGAGAGCACAGATACGCAGTATTTT.

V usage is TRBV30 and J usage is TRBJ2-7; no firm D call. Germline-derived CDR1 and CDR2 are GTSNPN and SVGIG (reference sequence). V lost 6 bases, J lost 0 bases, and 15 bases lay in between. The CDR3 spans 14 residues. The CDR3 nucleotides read TGTGCCTGCGTCACGACCCGCGGCTCCTACGAGCAGTACTTC. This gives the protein CACVTTRGSYEQYF.

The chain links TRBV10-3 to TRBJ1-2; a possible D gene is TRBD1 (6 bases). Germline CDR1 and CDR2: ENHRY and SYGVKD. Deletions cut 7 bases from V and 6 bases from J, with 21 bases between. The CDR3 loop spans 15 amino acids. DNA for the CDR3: TGTGCCATCACCCCGTTAGGGGGGGGAATGGATGGCTACACCTTC. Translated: CAITPLGGGMDGYTF.

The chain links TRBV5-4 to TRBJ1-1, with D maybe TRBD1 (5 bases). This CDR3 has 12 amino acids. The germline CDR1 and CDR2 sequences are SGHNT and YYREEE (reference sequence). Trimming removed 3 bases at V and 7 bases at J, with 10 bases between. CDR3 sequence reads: CASSSGHFEAFF. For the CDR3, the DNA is TGTGCCAGCAGCTCCGGACATTTTGAAGCTTTCTTT.

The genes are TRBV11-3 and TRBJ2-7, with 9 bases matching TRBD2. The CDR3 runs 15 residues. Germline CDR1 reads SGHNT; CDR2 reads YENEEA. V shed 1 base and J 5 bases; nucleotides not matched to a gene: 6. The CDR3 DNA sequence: TGTGCCAGCAGCTTAGGCGGACTAGCGTCGAACGAGCAGTACTTC. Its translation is CASSLGGLASNEQYF.

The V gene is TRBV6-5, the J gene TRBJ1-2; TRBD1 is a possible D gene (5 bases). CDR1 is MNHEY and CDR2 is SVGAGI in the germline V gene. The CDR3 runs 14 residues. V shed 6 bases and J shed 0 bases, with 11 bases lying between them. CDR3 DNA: TGTGCCAGCAGCGCCTCAGGGCCTAACTATGGCTACACCTTC. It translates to CASSASGPNYGYTF.

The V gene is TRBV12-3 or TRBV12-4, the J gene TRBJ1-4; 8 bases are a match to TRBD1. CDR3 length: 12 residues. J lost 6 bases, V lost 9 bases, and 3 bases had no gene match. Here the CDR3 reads CASRQGYEKLFF. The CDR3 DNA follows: TGTGCCAGTAGACAGGGGTATGAAAAACTGTTTTTT.

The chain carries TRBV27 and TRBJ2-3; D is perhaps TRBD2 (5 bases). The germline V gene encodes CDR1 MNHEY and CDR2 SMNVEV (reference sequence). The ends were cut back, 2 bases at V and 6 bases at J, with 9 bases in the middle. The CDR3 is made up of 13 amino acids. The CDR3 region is CASSLGSPDTQYF. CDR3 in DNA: TGTGCCAGCAGTTTAGGGAGTCCCGATACGCAGTATTTT.

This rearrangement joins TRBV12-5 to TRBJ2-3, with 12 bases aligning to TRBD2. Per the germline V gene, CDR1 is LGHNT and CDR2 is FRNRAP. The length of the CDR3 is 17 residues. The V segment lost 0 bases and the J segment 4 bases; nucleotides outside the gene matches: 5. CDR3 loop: CASGLVRLAGVSDTQYF. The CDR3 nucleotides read TGTGCTAGTGGTTTGGTACGACTAGCGGGGGTGTCAGATACGCAGTATTTT.

The CDR3 region is CSVAEGGSTEAFF. DNA of the CDR3: TGCAGCGTTGCTGAGGGGGGGAGCACTGAAGCTTTCTTT. This sequence joins TRBV29-1 and TRBJ1-1; possible D gene TRBD1, 6 bases. The CDR3 contains 13 residues. Trimming left V 4 bases short and J 4 bases short, with 13 bases between. The germline CDR1 and CDR2 sequences are SQVTM and ANQGSEA.

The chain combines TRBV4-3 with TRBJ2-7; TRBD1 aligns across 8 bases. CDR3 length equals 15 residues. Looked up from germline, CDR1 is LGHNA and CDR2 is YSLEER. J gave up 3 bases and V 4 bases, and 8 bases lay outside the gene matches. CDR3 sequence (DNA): TGCGCCAGCAGCCGAGAGGACAGGGAAGGCTACGAGCAGTACTTC. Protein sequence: CASSREDREGYEQYF.

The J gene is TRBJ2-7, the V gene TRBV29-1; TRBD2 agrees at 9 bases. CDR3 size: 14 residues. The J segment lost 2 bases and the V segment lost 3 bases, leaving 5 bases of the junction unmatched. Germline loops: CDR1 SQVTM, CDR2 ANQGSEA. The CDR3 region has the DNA TGCAGCGTTGAGGGGCTAGCGGGGACCTACGAGCAGTACTTC. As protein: CSVEGLAGTYEQYF.